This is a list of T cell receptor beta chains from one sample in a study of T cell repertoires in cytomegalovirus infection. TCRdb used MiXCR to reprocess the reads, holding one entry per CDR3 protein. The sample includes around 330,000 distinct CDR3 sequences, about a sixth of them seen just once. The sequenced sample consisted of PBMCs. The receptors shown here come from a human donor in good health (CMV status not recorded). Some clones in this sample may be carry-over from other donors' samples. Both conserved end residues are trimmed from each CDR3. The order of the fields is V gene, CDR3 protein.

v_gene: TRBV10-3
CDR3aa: ATARIQGARYEQY

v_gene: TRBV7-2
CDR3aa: ASSLDPNYNEQF

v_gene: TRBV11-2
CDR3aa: ASSLGPEISYEQY

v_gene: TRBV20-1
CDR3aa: SARETSGGVPLYNEQF

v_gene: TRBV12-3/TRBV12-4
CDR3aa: ASSLAGSGHSPLH

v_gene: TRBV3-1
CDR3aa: ASSQGLNSYEQY

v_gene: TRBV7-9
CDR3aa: ASSLPTTFGETQY

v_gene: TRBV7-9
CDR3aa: ASSLRSVGETGNTIY

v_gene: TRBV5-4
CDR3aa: ASSLGRPETRGNYGYT

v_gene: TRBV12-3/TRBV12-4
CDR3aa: ASSLGVRGRLGETQY

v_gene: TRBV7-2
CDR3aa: ASSEKQGAGANVLT

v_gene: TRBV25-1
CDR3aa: ASSEVRSSYNEQF

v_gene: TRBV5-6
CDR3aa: ASSLRRKNTGELF

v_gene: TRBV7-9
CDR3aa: ASGLAGNTQY

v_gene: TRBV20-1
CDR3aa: SARRGDRVGSEAF

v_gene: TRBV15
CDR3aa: ANRSGAYQPQH

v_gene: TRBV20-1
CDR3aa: SATRGDRNTEAF

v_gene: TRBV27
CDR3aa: ATLGGGRGEQF

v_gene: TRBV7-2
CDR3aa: ASSPGTGDYGYT

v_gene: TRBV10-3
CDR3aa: AISESASGITDTQY

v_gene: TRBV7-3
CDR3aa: ASSQGDSGANVLT

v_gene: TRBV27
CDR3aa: ASSLTGTGGYEQY